This passage covers 6 T cell receptor beta chains from one sample sequenced in a study of liver allograft versus peripheral blood T cells. Study background: The authors compared T cell receptor repertoires in transplanted livers with recipients' peripheral blood repertoires.

MiXCR, applied by TCRdb to the reads, yields one record per CDR3 protein. The sample yields 10,000 or so distinct CDR3 sequences, around 16% seen once. These receptors were obtained from a human patient who had a liver transplant. Among the T cells, some may be from the graft donor.

This clonotype occurred many times. The chain links TRBV20-1 to TRBJ2-7; weak D call: TRBD1 (6 bases). The V and J ends lost 0 bases and 3 bases respectively, with 15 bases between them. CDR1 DFQATT and CDR2 SNEGSKA come from the germline V gene (reference sequence). The CDR3 has 15 residues. CDR3 in amino acids: CSARDQYRVNYEQYF. CDR3 nucleotides: TGCAGTGCTAGAGATCAGTACAGGGTGAACTACGAGCAGTACTTC.

A remark on this clonotype: A much larger clone is a single base away; this may be a read error. The rearrangement joins TRBV5-4 to TRBJ2-1; a weak D match, TRBD1 (6 bases). Per the germline V gene, CDR1 is SGHNT and CDR2 is YYREEE (reference sequence). The CDR3 runs to 14 residues. CDR3 protein: CASSYETGGNEQLF. The CDR3 bases are TGTGCCAGCAGTTACGAGACAGGTGGTAATGAGCAGTTATTC. The complete variable domain, with remaining parts taken from reference TRBV5-4 and TRBJ2-1, reads ETGVTQSPTHLIKTRGQQVTLRCSSQSGHNTVSWYQQALGQGPQFIFQYYREEENGRGNFPPRFSGLQFPNYSSELNVNALELDDSALYLCASSYETGGNEQLFGPGTRLTVL.

In its sample, this clonotype was seen many times. This chain joins TRBV20-1 and TRBJ1-4; TRBD1 aligns across 7 bases. The germline gives CDR1 DFQATT, CDR2 SNEGSKA (reference sequence). This CDR3 is built from 14 residues. The V and J ends lost 4 bases and 7 bases, in that order; junction bases with no gene match: 9. CDR3 sequence: CSATSGGAAEKLFF. CDR3 in DNA: TGCAGTGCTACCTCAGGGGGAGCTGCTGAAAAACTGTTTTTT.

This clonotype was detected many times. The chain couples TRBV6-5 to TRBJ1-5; D remains unclear. The germline V gene has CDR1 MNHEY and CDR2 SVGAGI. The V gene lost 8 bases and the J gene lost 3 bases, with 20 bases spanning the gap. The CDR3 is made up of 16 amino acids. The CDR3 DNA follows: TGTGCCAGCTCCCCTCCCCCGGGCCGGATCAATCAGCCCCAGCATTTT. Its protein is CASSPPPGRINQPQHF.

By proportion, this clonotype is medium-sized. The V and J genes are TRBV15 and TRBJ1-5, with D unclear. The CDR3 length is 17 residues. Germline CDR1 reads LNHNV; CDR2 reads YYDKDF (reference sequence). Trimming cost V 0 bases and J 0 bases, with 12 bases left between them. DNA for the CDR3: TGTGCCACCAGCAGAGATATAGCAGGCTCTAGCAATCAGCCCCAGCATTTT. It is translated as CATSRDIAGSSNQPQHF.

This clonotype is deemed medium-sized. V is TRBV6-2 or TRBV6-3 and J is TRBJ2-2; D could derive from TRBD1 or TRBD2 (5 bases each). Germline lookup yields CDR1 MNHEY and CDR2 SVGEGT. V was shortened by 7 bases and J by 3 bases, with 15 bases between the two germline ends. This CDR3 comprises 15 residues. The CDR3 sequence: CASNRRDLDTGELFF. CDR3 DNA: TGTGCCAGCAATCGCCGGGACCTTGACACCGGGGAGCTGTTTTTT.